A single sample gave rise to the 10 T cell receptor delta chains below, sequenced in a study of gamma-delta chains in newborns, infants, children. TCRdb re-processed the reads via CATT. The sample lists about 3,000 delta-chain clones, less than 11% occurring once. The sequencing input was blood. The receptors were gathered from a child who was a newborn, infant or young child, either healthy, febrile or measles-vaccinated (not recorded which).

This clone is labeled medium-sized. The V call is TRAV29/DV5, the J call TRDJ1; 7 nucleotides line up with TRDD3. The J segment lost 1 base and the V segment lost 2 bases, leaving 5 bases of the junction unmatched. The CDR3 has 14 residues. The germline gives CDR1 NSMFDY, CDR2 ISSIKDK. The CDR3 DNA sequence: TGTGCAGCAAGGTTCTGGGGGCCCACCGATAAACTCATCTTT. Its translation: CAARFWGPTDKLIF. The entire variable domain, with the rest obtained from reference TRAV29/DV5 and TRDJ1, is as follows: DQQVKQNSPSLSVQEGRISILNCDYTNSMFDYFLWYKKYPAEGPTFLISISSIKDKNEDGRFTVFLNKSAKHLSLHIVPSQPGDSAVYFCAARFWGPTDKLIFGKGTRVTVEP.

This clone is deemed medium-sized. CDR3 sequence reads: CAFGDTAQLFF. The CDR3 DNA is TGTGCCTTTGGGGATACAGCACAACTCTTCTTT. The chain couples TRDV3 to TRDJ2, with D perhaps TRDD3 (6 bases). Between the trimmed V and J ends, which lost 2 bases and 5 bases, there was a span of 6 bases. Germline V gene data show CDR1 as TVYSNPD and CDR2 as GDNSRS (reference sequence). The CDR3 loop spans 11 amino acids.

This clone was recorded a few times. With a much larger clone just one base away, this may be a read error. The sample contains more than one DNA sequence encoding this CDR3. The chain uses TRDV2 and TRDJ3; 7 bases match TRDD3. After removal of 7 bases from V and 0 bases from J, the junction contained 8 bases not matched to a gene. The CDR3 runs 17 residues. Per germline, CDR1 GEAIGNYY and CDR2 EKD. The CDR3 DNA follows: TGTGCCTGCGACCATACTGGGGACTCCTGGGACACCCGACAGATGTTTTTC. Residues: CACDHTGDSWDTRQMFF.

This clone is termed medium-sized. The chain couples TRDV1 to TRDJ1; 11 positions agree with TRDD3. This CDR3 is 20 amino acids long. The junction had 17 bases not matched to a gene; V was cut back by 1 base and J by 4 bases. Germline V gene sequence: CDR1 TSWWSYY, CDR2 QGS. The CDR3 sequence: CALGEPFLYWGIWVSDKLIF. In DNA form, the CDR3 reads TGTGCTCTTGGGGAACCCTTCCTGTACTGGGGGATATGGGTCAGCGATAAACTCATCTTT.

The rearrangement uses TRDV2 and TRDJ1, with a tentative D call TRDD3 (6 bases). In germline, CDR1 is GEAIGNYY, CDR2 EKD. The V end lost 8 bases, the J end lost 2 bases, and 20 bases lay between the germline ends. The CDR3 is 15 residues long. The chain's CDR3 is CAFGTVGILTDKLIF. CDR3 DNA: TGTGCCTTTGGCACCGTGGGGATTCTGACCGATAAACTCATCTTT.

This clone ranks as medium-sized. This sample also contains other DNA sequences that code for the same CDR3. This chain joins TRDV2 and TRDJ3; weak D call: TRDD3 (6 bases). CDR1 is GEAIGNYY and CDR2 is EKD in the germline V gene. This CDR3 has 15 residues. V lost 0 bases and J lost 7, with 9 bases in between. CDR3 sequence: CACDTWGVDTRQMFF. The CDR3 DNA reads TGTGCCTGTGACACCTGGGGGGTAGACACCCGACAGATGTTTTTC.

This clone showed up just a few times. The translation of this DNA and the TCRdb protein of a much larger clone differ at residue 4, probably owing to a read error; the protein shown here is translated from the DNA. The chain couples TRDV2 to TRDJ1; 9 nucleotides line up with TRDD3. The CDR3 runs to 16 residues. The V gene end was trimmed by 6 bases and the J gene end by 4 bases; junction bases not matched to a gene: 14. The germline gives CDR1 GEAIGNYY, CDR2 EKD. The CDR3: CACNILGDSHGDKLIF. The CDR3 nucleotides are TGTGCCTGTAACATACTGGGGGACTCCCACGGCGATAAACTCATCTTT.

A note on this clone: A much larger clonotype is one base distant, so this may be a read error. This same CDR3 is encoded by further DNA sequences in the sample. CDR3 DNA sequence: TGTGCCTGTGACACCGGGGGGCCCTTGACAGCACAACTCTTCTTT. Residues: CACDTGGPLTAQLFF. This sequence joins TRDV2 and TRDJ2; tentatively, D is TRDD3 (5 bases). V was pared by 0 bases and J by 2 bases, with 9 bases between. Germline-derived CDR1 and CDR2 are GEAIGNYY and EKD. The CDR3 extends over 15 amino acids.

This clone has a handful of counts. Other DNA variants within this sample encode the same CDR3. J is TRDJ1 and V is TRDV3; 11 nucleotides agree with TRDD3. V shed 0 bases and J 0 bases; nucleotides not matched to a gene: 9. The CDR3 length is 17 residues. Per the germline V gene, CDR1 is TVYSNPD and CDR2 is GDNSRS (reference sequence). The CDR3 loop is CAFRVSGGYSYTDKLIF. The CDR3 coding sequence is TGTGCCTTTAGGGTGTCTGGGGGATACTCGTACACCGATAAACTCATCTTT.

To note about this clone: With only one base between it and a far larger clone, this is likely a read error. The same CDR3 can be traced to other DNA sequences in this sample. The rearrangement joins TRDV2 to TRDJ1, with 9 bases lining up with TRDD3. The CDR3 length is 15 residues. Germline loops: CDR1 GEAIGNYY, CDR2 EKD. The CDR3 sequence is CACDTRGGYTDKLIF. The CDR3 DNA reads as TGTGCCTGTGACACCCGGGGGGGATACACCGATAAACTCATCTTC.